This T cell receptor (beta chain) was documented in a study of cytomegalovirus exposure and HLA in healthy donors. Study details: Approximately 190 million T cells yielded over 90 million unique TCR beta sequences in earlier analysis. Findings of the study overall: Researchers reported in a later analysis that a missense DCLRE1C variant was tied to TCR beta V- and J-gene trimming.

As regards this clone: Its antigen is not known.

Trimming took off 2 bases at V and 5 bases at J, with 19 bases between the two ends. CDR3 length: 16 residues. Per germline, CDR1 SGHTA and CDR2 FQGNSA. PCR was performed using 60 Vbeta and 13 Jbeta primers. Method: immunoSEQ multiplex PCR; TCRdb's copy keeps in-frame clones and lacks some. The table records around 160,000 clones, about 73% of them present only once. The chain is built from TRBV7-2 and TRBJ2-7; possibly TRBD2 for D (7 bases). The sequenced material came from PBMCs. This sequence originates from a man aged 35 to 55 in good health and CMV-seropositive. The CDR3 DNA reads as TGTGCCAGCAGCTTAAGGGGGGGCACAGGGATCAACGAGCAGTACTTC. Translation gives CASSLRGGTGINEQYF.